Below, 32 T cell receptor beta chains from the same sample are listed, as sequenced in a study of OX40 agonist ivuxolimab in advanced cancers. Assay: immunoSEQ multiplex PCR; the TCRdb copy retains only in-frame clones and omits some. The data hold 130,000 or so clones, with around 95% observed a single time. Sequences were derived from CD4+ or CD8+ T cells sorted from blood, sampled in a trial of the OX40 agonist ivuxolimab. The receptors were gathered from an adult with an advanced solid tumor such as melanoma, head and neck, liver or kidney cancer.

This chain links TRBV11-2 with TRBJ1-1; 9 nucleotides line up with TRBD1. The CDR3 runs to 16 residues. V trimming: 3 bases; J trimming: 5 bases; junction bases outside the gene matches: 10. The germline CDR1 and CDR2 sequences are SGHAT and FQNNGV. DNA for the CDR3: TGTGCCAGCAGCTTCAGGACAGGGGCGATGTTGACTGAAGCTTTCTTT. Protein sequence: CASSFRTGAMLTEAFF.

V usage is TRBV12-5 and J usage is TRBJ1-4, with 7 bases fitting TRBD1. With V trimmed by 5 bases and J by 0 bases, 15 bases remained unmatched. The germline V gene encodes CDR1 LGHNT and CDR2 FRNRAP. There are 19 residues in the CDR3. The CDR3 bases are TGTGCTAGTGGTCGACTGCGGGGGACAGAAGTAGCAACTAATGAAAAACTGTTTTTT. Its protein is CASGRLRGTEVATNEKLFF.

This clone was seen just once. The CDR3 sequence: CASSRSGGAETGELFF. The CDR3 nucleotides read TGCGCCAGCAGCCGTAGCGGGGGGGCGGAGACCGGGGAGCTGTTTTTT. The chain has TRBV4-1 and TRBJ2-2, with 11 bases identical to TRBD2. After removal of 4 bases from V and 5 bases from J, the junction contained 6 bases not matched to a gene. The germline gives CDR1 MGHRA, CDR2 YSYEKL. The CDR3 loop spans 16 amino acids.

The V and J genes are TRBV9 and TRBJ2-6, with a tentative D call TRBD2 (6 bases). Trimming took off 4 bases at V and 0 bases at J, with 14 bases between the two ends. The germline CDR1 and CDR2 sequences are SGDLS and YYNGEE. The CDR3 runs to 17 residues. CDR3 residues: CASSPRAGSSGANVLTF. CDR3 in DNA: TGTGCCAGCAGCCCCCGCGCGGGGTCCTCTGGGGCCAACGTCCTGACTTTC.

The rearrangement links TRBV29-1 to TRBJ2-7, with D uncertain. The ends were cut back, 5 bases at V and 7 bases at J, with 12 bases in the middle. The CDR3 totals 11 residues. Germline CDR1 reads SQVTM; CDR2 reads ANQGSEA. The CDR3, as DNA: TGCAGCGTTTTGGGCCCGCTTGAGCAGTACTTC. It yields the protein CSVLGPLEQYF.

The rearrangement joins TRBV9 to TRBJ1-1, with 7 bases fitting TRBD1. The junction had 7 bases not matched to a gene; V was cut back by 4 bases and J by 1 base. Germline V gives CDR1 SGDLS, CDR2 YYNGEE. The CDR3 runs to 15 residues. CDR3 in amino acids: CASSPPGGRNTEAFF. DNA for the CDR3: TGTGCCAGCAGCCCCCCAGGGGGTCGGAACACTGAAGCTTTCTTT.

The rearrangement joins TRBV7-8 to TRBJ1-4; no firm D call. Germline CDR1 reads SGHVS; CDR2 reads FQNEAQ. The CDR3 loop spans 14 amino acids. Trimming left V 5 bases short and J 7 bases short, with 14 bases between. The CDR3 DNA is TGTGCCAGCAGCCCGAGGGTGAATAGTGAAAAACTGTTTTTT. It is translated as CASSPRVNSEKLFF.

CDR3 loop: CASSLDLTSYEQYF. CDR3 nucleotides: TGCGCCAGCAGCTTGGACCTTACCTCCTACGAGCAGTACTTC. The chain recombines TRBV5-1 with TRBJ2-7; unclear D gene. The CDR3 is 14 amino acids. The germline V and J ends were trimmed by 0 bases and 0 bases, with 7 bases remaining between them. The V gene's germline CDR1 is SGHRS and CDR2 YFSETQ.

The V call is TRBV5-1, the J call TRBJ2-7; 7 nucleotides line up with TRBD1. The CDR3 has 14 residues. From germline, CDR1 is SGHRS and CDR2 YFSETQ. The V gene end was trimmed by 0 bases and the J gene end by 6 bases; junction bases not matched to a gene: 6. The CDR3 nucleotides are TGCGCCAGCAGCTTGGGGGACAGTACGACCGAGCAGTACTTC. It translates to CASSLGDSTTEQYF.

J is TRBJ1-5 and V is TRBV6-4; no reliable D call. V lost 6 bases to trimming and J lost 4 bases, with 10 bases between them. CDR3 size: 13 residues. Germline V gene sequence: CDR1 MRHNA, CDR2 SNTAGT. CDR3 bases: TGTGCCAGCAGCCGTGAAGGGAATCAGCCCCAGCATTTT. Its translation: CASSREGNQPQHF.

The CDR3 sequence: CASGTAGLAGTDTQYF. CDR3 sequence (DNA): TGTGCCAGCGGAACCGCGGGACTAGCGGGCACAGATACGCAGTATTTT. This rearrangement joins TRBV27 to TRBJ2-3, with TRBD2 matching over 11 bases. The CDR3 loop spans 16 amino acids. Germline-derived CDR1 and CDR2 are MNHEY and SMNVEV (reference sequence). V was clipped by 8 bases and J by 1 base; unmatched bases: 8.

By share, this clone ranks as medium-sized (0.01 to 0.1%). The rearrangement links TRBV2 to TRBJ2-7; D is ambiguous. The V gene's germline CDR1 is SNHLY and CDR2 FYNNEI. Trimming took off 4 bases at V and 2 bases at J, with 9 bases between the two ends. The CDR3 totals 13 residues. Here the CDR3 DNA reads TGTGCCAGCAGTGGGGTAGGGACCTACGAGCAGTACTTC. Residues: CASSGVGTYEQYF.

The chain uses TRBV18 and TRBJ1-2; TRBD1 aligns across 9 bases. The CDR3 runs to 15 residues. With V trimmed by 2 bases and J by 6 bases, 7 bases remained unmatched. Germline loops: CDR1 KGHSH, CDR2 LQKENI. CDR3 DNA sequence: TGTGCCAGCTCACCAGGTTCGACAGGGGGTGATGGCTACACCTTC. Protein sequence: CASSPGSTGGDGYTF.

This clone appeared a single time. The rearrangement links TRBV10-3 to TRBJ1-2, with TRBD1 matching 8 bases. The junction had 3 bases not matched to a gene; V was cut back by 5 bases and J by 1 base. Germline lookup yields CDR1 ENHRY and CDR2 SYGVKD. This CDR3 comprises 14 residues. The CDR3 is CAISSGGLNYGYTF. The CDR3 nucleotides are TGTGCCATCAGTTCAGGGGGCCTTAACTATGGCTACACCTTC.

This chain uses TRBV29-1 with TRBJ2-7; D gene ambiguous. With 4 bases removed from V and 2 bases from J, the gap between germline ends came to 9 bases. Germline V gene data show CDR1 as SQVTM and CDR2 as ANQGSEA. The CDR3 runs to 12 residues. CDR3 protein: CSVGPGTYEQYF. The CDR3, as DNA: TGCAGCGTTGGGCCAGGTACCTACGAGCAGTACTTC.

In the case of this clone: Other DNA sequences within the sample encode an identical CDR3. V gene TRBV9 combines with J gene TRBJ2-7; D is possibly TRBD1 (5 bases). The V end was cut by 0 bases, the J end by 2 bases, with 9 bases between. The CDR3 extends over 14 amino acids. Germline loops: CDR1 SGDLS, CDR2 YYNGEE. The CDR3 protein is CASSVGQGAYEQYF. In DNA form, the CDR3 reads TGTGCCAGCAGCGTAGGGCAGGGCGCCTACGAGCAGTACTTC.

Remarks on this clone: The same CDR3 can be traced to other DNA sequences in this sample. This rearrangement joins TRBV5-5 to TRBJ1-3; D not certain. The CDR3 loop spans 14 amino acids. Trimming left V 5 bases short and J 1 base short, with 10 bases between. CDR1 is SGHKS, CDR2 YYEKEE, per germline (reference sequence). CDR3 coding DNA: TGTGCCAGCAGTCTGACATCTTCTGGAAACACCATATATTTT. It encodes CASSLTSSGNTIYF.

In its sample, this clone was seen once. The genes are TRBV7-2 and TRBJ2-1, with 8 bases matching TRBD2. V shed 1 base and J 11 bases; nucleotides not matched to a gene: 13. This CDR3 is 16 amino acids long. Germline V gene sequence: CDR1 SGHTA, CDR2 FQGNSA. CDR3 residues: CASSLVPGLEVDKQFF. The CDR3 DNA is TGTGCCAGCAGCTTAGTCCCGGGACTAGAGGTAGATAAGCAGTTCTTC.

The chain carries TRBV28 and TRBJ1-4; D is unclear. This CDR3 contains 14 residues. Germline V CDR1 and CDR2: MDHEN, SYDVKM. Deletions cut 4 bases from V and 8 bases from J, with 14 bases between. The CDR3 nucleotides are TGTGCCAGCAGTTACACAGACACCCGAGAAAAACTGTTTTTT. Its protein product is CASSYTDTREKLFF.

This chain connects TRBV28 to TRBJ1-2; TRBD1 might be the D (6 bases). The germline CDR1 and CDR2 sequences are MDHEN and SYDVKM. The CDR3 has 13 residues. With 3 bases removed from V and 8 bases from J, the gap between germline ends came to 13 bases. Here the CDR3 reads CASSLDRVSGYTF. The CDR3 region has the DNA TGTGCCAGCAGTTTGGACAGAGTGAGCGGCTACACCTTC.

The chain is built from TRBV6-5 and TRBJ2-3; weak D call: TRBD1 (6 bases). Germline lookup yields CDR1 MNHEY and CDR2 SVGAGI. V dropped 4 bases and J dropped 2 bases, with 16 bases sitting between them. There are 16 residues in the CDR3. CDR3 protein: CASSSFTGSYTDTQYF. The CDR3 DNA follows: TGTGCCAGCAGTTCATTTACAGGGAGCTACACAGATACGCAGTATTTT.

This chain joins TRBV9 and TRBJ2-1, with D unclear. The germline V gene has CDR1 SGDLS and CDR2 YYNGEE. This CDR3 contains 15 residues. V gave up 0 bases and J gave up 0 bases, with 7 bases separating them. The DNA for the CDR3 is TGTGCCAGCAGCGTAGACTGGGGCTCCTACAATGAGCAGTTCTTC. Amino acids: CASSVDWGSYNEQFF.

The chain links TRBV20-1 to TRBJ1-1; D unclear. Per germline, CDR1 DFQATT and CDR2 SNEGSKA (reference sequence). V was clipped by 3 bases and J by 7 bases, with 9 bases between them. This CDR3 region has 11 residues. CDR3 amino acids: CSASKRDEAFF. The CDR3 nucleotides are TGCAGTGCTAGTAAGAGGGATGAAGCTTTCTTT.

J is TRBJ2-5 and V is TRBV27, with TRBD2 identical over 13 bases. The CDR3 consists of 15 residues. CDR1 is MNHEY and CDR2 is SMNVEV in the germline V gene (reference sequence). V lost 5 bases to trimming and J lost 4 bases; unmatched junction nucleotides: 4. The CDR3 sequence is CASSLRLAGGETQYF. DNA of the CDR3: TGTGCCAGCAGTCTGAGACTAGCGGGGGGAGAGACCCAGTACTTC.

The chain is built from TRBV6-5 and TRBJ1-2, with a tentative D call TRBD1 (5 bases). The CDR3 consists of 14 residues. V was pared by 7 bases and J by 5 bases, with 17 bases between. Per the germline V gene, CDR1 is MNHEY and CDR2 is SVGAGI. The CDR3 sequence is CASTGAAQSYGYTF. DNA of the CDR3: TGTGCCAGCACCGGGGCAGCCCAGTCTTATGGCTACACCTTC.

J is TRBJ2-1 and V is TRBV4-2; 7 bases map to TRBD1. CDR3 size: 17 residues. Trimming at V came to 1 base and at J to 1 base, leaving 7 bases not matched to a gene. The germline CDR1 and CDR2 sequences are LGHNA and YNFKEQ. As DNA, the CDR3 is TGTGCCAGCAGCCAAGGTAACAGGGGTAGTTCCTACAATGAGCAGTTCTTC. It encodes CASSQGNRGSSYNEQFF.

The chain couples TRBV19 to TRBJ1-5, with D possibly TRBD1 on 5 matching bases. The CDR3 consists of 15 residues. From germline, CDR1 is LNHDA and CDR2 SQIVND (reference sequence). The V end lost 7 bases, the J end lost 0 bases, and 13 bases lay between the germline ends. CDR3 amino acids: CASTSGGGSNQPQHF. The DNA for the CDR3 is TGTGCCAGTACCTCCGGGGGGGGTAGCAATCAGCCCCAGCATTTT.

This chain links TRBV5-4 with TRBJ2-3, with D maybe TRBD2 (5 bases). The CDR3 consists of 14 residues. The germline V and J ends were trimmed by 9 bases and 1 base, with 15 bases remaining between them. Germline CDR1 reads SGHNT; CDR2 reads YYREEE (reference sequence). In DNA, the CDR3 is TGTGCCATCGGAACTAGTGCCGGCACAGATACGCAGTATTTT. The encoded protein is CAIGTSAGTDTQYF.

V usage is TRBV6-5 and J usage is TRBJ1-6; perhaps TRBD1 as D (6 bases). V was shortened by 3 bases and J by 4 bases, with 13 bases between the two germline ends. Germline V CDR1 and CDR2: MNHEY, SVGAGI. The CDR3 extends over 16 amino acids. The CDR3 DNA reads TGTGCCAGCAGTTATGGGGGCGCGGGTTATAATTCACCCCTCCACTTT. Its translation is CASSYGGAGYNSPLHF.

CDR3 sequence: CASSLSQNTEAFF. For the CDR3, the DNA is TGTGCCAGCAGCTTATCCCAGAACACTGAAGCTTTCTTT. V usage is TRBV7-3 and J usage is TRBJ1-1; D gene uncertain. Germline V gene sequence: CDR1 SGHTA, CDR2 FQGTGA. Trimming shortened V by 2 bases and J by 1 base, and 5 bases separated the two germline ends. This CDR3 spans 13 amino acids.

V usage is TRBV18 and J usage is TRBJ2-3; D may be TRBD1 (6 bases). Germline lookup yields CDR1 KGHSH and CDR2 LQKENI. This CDR3 region has 16 residues. Trimming stripped 3 bases from V and 5 bases from J, with 18 bases between. The CDR3 nucleotides read TGTGCCAGCTCACCCGCGGACAGAGGGCTTGGAGATACGCAGTATTTT. Its translation: CASSPADRGLGDTQYF.

The rearrangement links TRBV5-8 to TRBJ2-2; D is perhaps TRBD1 (7 bases). V lost 3 bases and J 4 bases, leaving 10 bases between the germline ends. The V gene's germline CDR1 is SGHTS and CDR2 YDEGEE. CDR3 size: 14 residues. CDR3 nucleotides: TGTGCCAGCAGCTCAGGGGGAGGCACCGGGGAGCTGTTTTTT. Protein sequence: CASSSGGGTGELFF.